The sample holds many counts of the clone carrying this T cell receptor beta chain. Construction of TCR beta libraries relied on iRepertoire HTBI primers and on Arm-PCR targeting CDR3 regions. Using its own MiXCR run on the multiplex PCR reads, TCRdb lists one record per CDR3 protein. The sample lists about 620,000 distinct CDR3 sequences, 15% to 20% occurring once. These data originate in a study of regulatory T cells in long-lasting Graves disease. Time point of the sample: newly diagnosed GD, antithyroid drugs for less than 3 months. PBMCs were the source of the RNA used for TCR sequencing. This same sample was also taken into another study, of T cells in Graves' hyperthyroidism and ophthalmopathy.

This clonotype was sampled from a woman aged 25 to 39 with Graves disease. The sequencing here drew on peripheral blood mononuclear cells (PBMCs), taken at new diagnosis, from a patient treated with antithyroid drugs.

The CDR3: CASSDEGASNQPQHF. Written as DNA, the CDR3 is TGTGCCAGCAGTGATGAGGGGGCAAGTAATCAGCCCCAGCATTTT. The V call is TRBV2, the J call TRBJ1-5, with 7 bases that match TRBD1. The CDR3 has 15 amino acids. Per the germline V gene, CDR1 is SNHLY and CDR2 is FYNNEI. V dropped 3 bases and J dropped 4; count of bases not matched to a gene: 6.